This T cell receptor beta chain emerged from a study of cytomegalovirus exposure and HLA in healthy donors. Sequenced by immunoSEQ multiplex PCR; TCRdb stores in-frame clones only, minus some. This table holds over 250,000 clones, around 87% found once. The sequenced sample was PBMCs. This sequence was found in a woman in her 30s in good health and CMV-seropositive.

CDR3 region: CASSLVDRGYEQYF. CDR3 DNA sequence: TGTGCCAGCAGCTTAGTCGACAGGGGCTACGAGCAGTACTTC. The V call is TRBV7-2, the J call TRBJ2-7, with 8 bases identical to TRBD1. V shed 1 base and J 3 bases; nucleotides not matched to a gene: 2. Germline V CDR1 and CDR2: SGHTA, FQGNSA. This CDR3 is 14 amino acids long.